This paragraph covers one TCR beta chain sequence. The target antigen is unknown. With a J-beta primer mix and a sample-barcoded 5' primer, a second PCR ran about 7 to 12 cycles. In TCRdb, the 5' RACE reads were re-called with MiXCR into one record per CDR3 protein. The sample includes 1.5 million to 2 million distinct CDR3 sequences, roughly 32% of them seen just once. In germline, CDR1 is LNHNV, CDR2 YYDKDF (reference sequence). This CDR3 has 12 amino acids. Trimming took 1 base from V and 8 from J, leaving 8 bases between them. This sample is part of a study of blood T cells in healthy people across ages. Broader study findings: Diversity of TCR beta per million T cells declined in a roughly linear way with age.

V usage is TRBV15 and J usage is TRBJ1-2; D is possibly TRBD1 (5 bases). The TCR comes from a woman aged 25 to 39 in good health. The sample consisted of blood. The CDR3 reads CATSRVKGGYTF. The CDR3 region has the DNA TGTGCCACCAGCAGAGTTAAGGGGGGCTACACCTTC.